The clone carrying this TCR beta chain was counted once. The sample originates from a study of shared clonotypes between healthy human individuals. Authors' data handling: ImmunoSEQ gave junction-only sequences without quality scores, so filtering differed. Sequencing used immunoSEQ multiplex PCR; TCRdb keeps in-frame clones, though not all of them. From that table come the V and J calls and clone size; the DNA was used to work out D and trimming. Of hundreds of thousands of clones in the sample, around 95% are singletons; the top ten hold 0.095% to 0.12%. CDR3 size: 15 residues. Germline V gene sequence: CDR1 MDHEN, CDR2 SYDVKM. V lost 1 base to trimming and J lost 6 bases; unmatched junction nucleotides: 8. CD8 cells classed as naive were CD45RO-negative and positively selected for CCR7, excluding terminally differentiated effector memory CD45RA+ cells.

The sequenced material came from naive CD8+ T cells sorted from blood. The chain joins TRBV28 to TRBJ2-7; 8 bases are a match to TRBD2. The receptor was derived from a woman in her twenties or thirties in good health. The CDR3 DNA reads TGTGCCAGCAGTTTATATAGCGGGACCGCAGGCGAGCAGTACTTC. This encodes CASSLYSGTAGEQYF.